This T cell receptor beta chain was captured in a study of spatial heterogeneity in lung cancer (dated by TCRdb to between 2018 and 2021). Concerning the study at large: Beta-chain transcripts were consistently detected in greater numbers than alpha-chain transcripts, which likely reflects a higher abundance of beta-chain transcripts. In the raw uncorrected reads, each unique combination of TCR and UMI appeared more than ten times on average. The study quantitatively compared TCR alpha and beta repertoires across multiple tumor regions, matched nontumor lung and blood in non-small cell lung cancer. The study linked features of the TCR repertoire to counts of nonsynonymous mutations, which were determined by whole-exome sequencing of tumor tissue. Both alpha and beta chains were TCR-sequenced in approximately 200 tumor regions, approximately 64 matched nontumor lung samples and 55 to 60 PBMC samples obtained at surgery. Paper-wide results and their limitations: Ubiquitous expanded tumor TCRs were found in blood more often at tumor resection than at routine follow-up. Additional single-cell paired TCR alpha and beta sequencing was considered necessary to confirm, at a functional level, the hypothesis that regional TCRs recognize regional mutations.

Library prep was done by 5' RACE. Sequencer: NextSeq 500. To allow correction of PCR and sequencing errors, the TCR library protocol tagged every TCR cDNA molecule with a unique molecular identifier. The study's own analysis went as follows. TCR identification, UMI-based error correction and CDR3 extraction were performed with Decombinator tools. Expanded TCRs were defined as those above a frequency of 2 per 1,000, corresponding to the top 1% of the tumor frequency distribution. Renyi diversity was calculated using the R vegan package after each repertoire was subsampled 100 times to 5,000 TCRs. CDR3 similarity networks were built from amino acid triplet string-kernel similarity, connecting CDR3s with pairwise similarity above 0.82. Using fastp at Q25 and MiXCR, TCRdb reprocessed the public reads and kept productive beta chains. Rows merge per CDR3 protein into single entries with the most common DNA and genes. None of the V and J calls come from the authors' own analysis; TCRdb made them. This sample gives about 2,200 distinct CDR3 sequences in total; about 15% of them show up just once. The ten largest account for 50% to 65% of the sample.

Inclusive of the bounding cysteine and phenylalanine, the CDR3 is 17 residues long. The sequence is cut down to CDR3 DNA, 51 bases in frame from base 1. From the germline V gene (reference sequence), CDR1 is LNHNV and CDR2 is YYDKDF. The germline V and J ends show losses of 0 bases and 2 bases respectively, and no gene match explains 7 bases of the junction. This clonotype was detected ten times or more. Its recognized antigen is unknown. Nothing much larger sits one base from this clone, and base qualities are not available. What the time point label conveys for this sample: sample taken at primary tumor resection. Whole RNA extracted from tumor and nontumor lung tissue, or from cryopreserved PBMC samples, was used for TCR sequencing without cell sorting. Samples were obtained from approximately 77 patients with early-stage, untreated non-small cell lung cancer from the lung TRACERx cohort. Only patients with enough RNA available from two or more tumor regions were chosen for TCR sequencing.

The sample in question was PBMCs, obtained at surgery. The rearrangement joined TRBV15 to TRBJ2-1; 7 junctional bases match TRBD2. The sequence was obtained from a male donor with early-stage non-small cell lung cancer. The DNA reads TGTGCCACCAGCAGAGAATTATCTAGCGGAACCTACAATGAGCAGTTCTTC. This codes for CATSRELSSGTYNEQFF.